The 25 T cell receptor beta chains reported below all come from one sample, sequenced in a study of T-cell reconstitution after alpha-beta-depleted transplantation in children. Preparation of the TCRbeta library used unique molecular identifiers. TCRdb reanalysed the PCR reads using MiXCR and keeps one entry per CDR3 protein. The table shows about 260,000 distinct CDR3 sequences, with under 9.5% occurring only once. The sequencing used PBMCs, mostly from graft donor cells, collected 180 days after TCRalphabeta/CD19-depleted stem cell transplant. The source is a male patient younger than 18 who had a stem cell transplant for acute lymphoblastic leukemia, so the T cells may come from the graft donor.

This clonotype was seen repeatedly, ten times or more. The chain combines TRBV14 with TRBJ2-1, with 11 bases identical to TRBD2. The CDR3 has 16 amino acids. J gave up 2 bases and V 4 bases, and 4 bases lay outside the gene matches. Germline V gene data show CDR1 as SGHDN and CDR2 as FVKESK. The CDR3 loop is CASSPLAGGAYNEQFF. The CDR3 DNA reads as TGTGCCAGCAGCCCCTTAGCGGGAGGGGCCTACAATGAGCAGTTCTTC. The variable domain in full, completed from reference TRBV14 and TRBJ2-1, reads EAGVTQFPSHSVIEKGQTVTLRCDPISGHDNLYWYRRVMGKEIKFLLHFVKESKQDESGMPNNRFLAERTGGTYSTLKVQPAELEDSGVYFCASSPLAGGAYNEQFFGPGTRLTVL.

This clonotype was found many times. The chain employs TRBV28 and TRBJ1-5, with D unresolved. The CDR3 has 16 residues. V was pared by 6 bases and J by 3 bases, with 18 bases between. CDR1 and CDR2 (germline): MDHEN, SYDVKM. CDR3 DNA: TGTGCCAGCAGCCTTAAGGTTGCCGGATTCAATCAGCCCCAGCATTTT. Protein product: CASSLKVAGFNQPQHF.

In its sample, this clonotype was seen many times. The chain uses TRBV20-1 and TRBJ1-6; D call uncertain. V was clipped by 8 bases and J by 6 bases, with 11 bases between them. CDR1 DFQATT and CDR2 SNEGSKA come from the germline V gene (reference sequence). CDR3 length: 12 residues. The CDR3 spells CSSGPSNSPLHF. The CDR3, as DNA: TGCAGTTCCGGGCCTTCTAATTCACCCCTCCACTTT.

This clonotype showed up just a few times. The chain has TRBV29-1 and TRBJ1-1; possible D gene TRBD1, 5 bases. Germline V gene sequence: CDR1 SQVTM, CDR2 ANQGSEA. The CDR3 has 10 amino acids. Deletions cut 6 bases from V and 7 bases from J, with 9 bases between. This chain's CDR3 is CSVGPLEAFF. In DNA form, the CDR3 reads TGCAGCGTGGGACCGCTTGAAGCTTTCTTT.

The chain is built from TRBV7-8 and TRBJ2-3; TRBD2 matches 9 bases. Germline CDR1 is SGHVS and CDR2 is FQNEAQ. The CDR3 has 17 amino acids. V was clipped by 3 bases and J by 6 bases; unmatched bases: 13. The CDR3 DNA follows: TGTGCCAGCAGCTTCTATGGGGGACTAGCTGTATCGGATACGCAGTATTTT. Its translation is CASSFYGGLAVSDTQYF.

A word on this clonotype: A read error may be the cause here, since a much bigger clone is one base away. The gene calls are TRBV7-9 and TRBJ2-7, with D uncertain. The V end was cut by 5 bases, the J end by 3 bases, with 20 bases between. Germline loops: CDR1 SEHNR, CDR2 FQNEAQ (reference sequence). CDR3 length: 16 amino acids. The CDR3 region has the DNA TGTGCCAGCAGCACCCGGCAGAATCTCTTATGCTACGAGCAGTACTTC. It is translated as CASSTRQNLLCYEQYF. Together with reference TRBV7-9 and TRBJ2-7, the CDR3 gives the full variable domain: DTGVSQNPRHKITKRGQNVTFRCDPISEHNRLYWYRQTLGQGPEFLTYFQNEAQLEKSRLLSDRFSAERPKGSFSTLEIQRTEQGDSAMYLCASSTRQNLLCYEQYFGPGTRLTVT.

This clonotype was seen many times. V is TRBV2 and J is TRBJ2-2; D unresolved. The V end lost 7 bases, the J end lost 1 base, and 13 bases lay between the germline ends. The CDR3 contains 15 residues. CDR1 SNHLY and CDR2 FYNNEI come from the germline V gene. The chain's CDR3 is CASISGPLNTGELFF. The CDR3 DNA follows: TGTGCCAGCATCTCCGGACCGTTGAACACCGGGGAGCTGTTTTTT.

This clonotype occurred many times. The chain carries TRBV4-1 and TRBJ2-7, with 11 bases identical to TRBD2. The CDR3 sequence is 17 residues long. Germline lookup yields CDR1 MGHRA and CDR2 YSYEKL. The V gene end was trimmed by 1 base and the J gene end by 6 bases; junction bases not matched to a gene: 11. The CDR3 coding sequence is TGCGCCAGCAGCCAAGGGGTGGCCGGGACTAGCGGAGGCGAGCAGTACTTC. As protein: CASSQGVAGTSGGEQYF.

In this sample, this clonotype turned up a few times. The chain employs TRBV4-1 and TRBJ2-7, with D possibly TRBD2 on 6 matching bases. The CDR3 spans 15 residues. Deletions cut 5 bases from V and 7 bases from J, with 21 bases between. Germline V gene lookup returns CDR1 MGHRA and CDR2 YSYEKL. The CDR3 loop is CASSDRTFAGREQYF. The CDR3 DNA sequence: TGCGCCAGCAGCGACCGGACATTTGCGGGGCGGGAGCAGTACTTC.

This clonotype was recorded at least ten times. The chain uses TRBV20-1 and TRBJ2-4; D is unclear. Trimming pared 1 base from V and 1 base from J, leaving 8 bases between. Per the germline V gene, CDR1 is DFQATT and CDR2 is SNEGSKA (reference sequence). The CDR3 sequence is 14 residues long. The CDR3 coding sequence is TGCAGTGCTAGAGTGTTGGGGGCCAAAAACATTCAGTACTTC. Encoded protein: CSARVLGAKNIQYF.

This clonotype was observed many times. The CDR3 region is CASSKDRWDQPQHF. CDR3 nucleotides: TGTGCCAGCAGTAAGGACAGGTGGGATCAGCCCCAGCATTTT. The rearrangement links TRBV27 to TRBJ1-5, with 7 bases identical to TRBD1. V lost 5 bases to trimming and J lost 5 bases; unmatched junction nucleotides: 6. The CDR3 contains 14 residues. The germline CDR1 and CDR2 sequences are MNHEY and SMNVEV (reference sequence).

This clonotype showed up just a few times. The DNA for the CDR3 is TGTGCCAGCAGCGCCGGGAGCCACAATGAGCAGTTCTTC. It is translated as CASSAGSHNEQFF. The rearrangement joins TRBV9 to TRBJ2-1; weak D call: TRBD2 (6 bases). V lost 3 bases and J lost 5, with 9 bases in between. Germline-derived CDR1 and CDR2 are SGDLS and YYNGEE. The CDR3 sequence is 13 residues long.

This clonotype occurred many times. The gene calls are TRBV5-1 and TRBJ2-1; TRBD2 agrees at 9 bases. There are 15 residues in the CDR3. J lost 7 bases, V lost 7 bases, and 12 bases had no gene match. Germline-derived CDR1 and CDR2 are SGHRS and YFSETQ. The CDR3 DNA follows: TGCGCCAGCGGGATAGGTCTAGCGGGACGAAATGAGCAGTTCTTC. It encodes CASGIGLAGRNEQFF.

This clonotype was recorded many times. This chain links TRBV7-3 with TRBJ1-1; 9 bases line up with TRBD1. CDR3 size: 15 residues. Unmatched junction bases numbered 7, after V lost 5 bases and J lost 3 bases. In germline, CDR1 is SGHTA, CDR2 FQGTGA. In DNA, the CDR3 is TGTGCCAGCAGCCTACAGGGGGCCGGGCACACTGAAGCTTTCTTT. Translating it yields CASSLQGAGHTEAFF.

This clonotype has at least ten counts. This sequence joins TRBV12-3 or TRBV12-4 and TRBJ1-5; no clear D. The V and J ends lost 2 bases and 2 bases respectively, with 10 bases between them. The CDR3 has 15 amino acids. CDR3 sequence reads: CASSLCRFGNQPQHF. CDR3 DNA: TGTGCCAGCAGTTTATGCAGGTTTGGCAATCAGCCCCAGCATTTT.

The V and J genes are TRBV10-2 and TRBJ2-7; TRBD2 matches at 9 bases. The V gene's germline CDR1 is WSHSY and CDR2 SAAADI. The CDR3 contains 16 residues. V lost 5 bases to trimming and J lost 2 bases; unmatched junction nucleotides: 10. CDR3 residues: CASSWAGGPGTYEQYF. The CDR3 coding sequence is TGCGCCAGCAGTTGGGCGGGAGGGCCAGGGACCTACGAGCAGTACTTC.

There are many counts of this clonotype. The chain employs TRBV6-5 and TRBJ2-5; 8 nucleotides align to TRBD2. Unmatched junction bases numbered 12, after V lost 4 bases and J lost 5 bases. The CDR3 covers 16 residues. CDR1 is MNHEY, CDR2 SVGAGI, per germline. CDR3 sequence reads: CASSLARAGGRETQYF. The CDR3 DNA is TGTGCCAGCAGTTTGGCTCGGGCGGGGGGTAGGGAGACCCAGTACTTC.

The chain links TRBV7-6 to TRBJ1-4; D call uncertain. There are 16 residues in the CDR3. From germline, CDR1 is SGHVS and CDR2 FNYEAQ. Trimming left V 5 bases short and J 5 bases short, with 18 bases between. The DNA of the CDR3 is TGTGCCAGCAGCCTAGGACCGAACGTGTTCAATGAAAAACTGTTTTTT. It codes for CASSLGPNVFNEKLFF. Drawing the rest from reference TRBV7-6 and TRBJ1-4, the complete variable domain is GAGVSQSPRYKVTKRGQDVALRCDPISGHVSLYWYRQALGQGPEFLTYFNYEAQQDKSGLPNDRFSAERPEGSISTLTIQRTEQRDSAMYRCASSLGPNVFNEKLFFGSGTQLSVL.

The V and J genes are TRBV4-3 and TRBJ2-1; 13 nucleotides match TRBD2. This CDR3 is built from 20 residues. Trimming removed 5 bases from V and 2 bases from J; junction bases left unmatched: 15. CDR1 is LGHNA, CDR2 YSLEER, per germline. The CDR3 sequence: CASSSPTGTSGALPYNEQFF. The CDR3 DNA reads as TGCGCCAGCAGCTCTCCAACTGGGACTAGCGGGGCCCTCCCCTACAATGAGCAGTTCTTC.

This clonotype was counted at least ten times. V and J are TRBV5-1 and TRBJ2-7, with 7 bases aligning to TRBD1. CDR1 and CDR2 from the germline V gene are SGHRS and YFSETQ. The V segment lost 5 bases and the J segment 5 bases; nucleotides outside the gene matches: 10. CDR3 length: 14 residues. This CDR3 is CASSYQGQTNEQYF. CDR3 DNA: TGCGCCAGCAGTTATCAGGGACAGACGAACGAGCAGTACTTC.

This clonotype was seen many times. The chain links TRBV20-1 to TRBJ2-3, with 9 bases aligning to TRBD2. Losses at the gene ends were 5 bases for V and 4 bases for J; bases not matched to a gene: 4. The germline CDR1 and CDR2 sequences are DFQATT and SNEGSKA (reference sequence). The CDR3 is 13 residues long. The CDR3 sequence: CSAGGGAADTQYF. The CDR3 coding sequence is TGCAGTGCTGGCGGGGGGGCGGCAGATACGCAGTATTTT.

This clonotype was found many times. The chain recombines TRBV6-2 or TRBV6-3 with TRBJ2-7; D is perhaps TRBD1 (6 bases). The CDR3 length is 12 residues. Trimming pared 6 bases from V and 2 bases from J, leaving 8 bases between. CDR1 MNHEY and CDR2 SVGEGT come from the germline V gene. The CDR3 region has the DNA TGTGCCAGCAGACAGGGTACCTACGAGCAGTACTTC. Amino acid sequence: CASRQGTYEQYF.

The sample holds many counts of this clonotype. This chain connects TRBV20-1 to TRBJ2-3; D is ambiguous. V lost 0 bases, J lost 2 bases, and 6 bases lay in between. This CDR3 has 13 residues. Germline V gives CDR1 DFQATT, CDR2 SNEGSKA (reference sequence). CDR3 sequence reads: CSARDRYTDTQYF. CDR3 nucleotides: TGCAGTGCTAGAGATAGATACACAGATACGCAGTATTTT.

Remarks on this clonotype: A much bigger clone sits one base away, suggesting this may be a read error. V usage is TRBV4-2 and J usage is TRBJ1-2, with 7 bases lining up with TRBD1. The V gene's germline CDR1 is LGHNA and CDR2 YNFKEQ. This CDR3 contains 15 residues. Trimming took 2 bases from V and 4 from J; bases not matched to a gene: 7. CDR3 residues: CASSQTTGVGYGYTF. CDR3 DNA: TGTGCCAGCAGCCAAACAACAGGGGTGGGCTATGGCTACACCTTC.

This sequence joins TRBV6-2 or TRBV6-3 and TRBJ2-1, with 13 bases aligning to TRBD2. The CDR3 totals 18 residues. Trimming removed 0 bases from V and 8 bases from J; junction bases left unmatched: 10. The germline CDR1 and CDR2 sequences are MNHEY and SVGEGT. This CDR3 is CASSYSRTSGSTVDEQFF. CDR3 nucleotide sequence: TGTGCCAGCAGTTACTCTAGGACTAGCGGGAGTACCGTAGATGAGCAGTTCTTC.